This T cell receptor beta chain was documented in a study of T cells after yellow fever vaccination. Each CDR3 protein is one row after TCRdb ran MiXCR on the 5' RACE reads. There are 300,000 to 350,000 distinct CDR3 sequences in the sample; around 8.1% occur only once, and approximately 16% lies in the top ten. The CDR3 loop spans 13 amino acids. With 7 bases removed from V and 5 bases from J, the gap between germline ends came to 9 bases. This TCR was sampled from a man aged 18 to 35 who received the YFV17D yellow fever vaccine. The material sequenced was PBMCs, taken more than 40 days after the first yellow fever vaccination. The rearrangement joins TRBV12-3 or TRBV12-4 to TRBJ1-6; D is unclear. CDR3 region: CASNKGNNSPLHF. In nucleotides, the CDR3 is TGTGCCAGCAATAAGGGAAATAATTCACCCCTCCACTTT.